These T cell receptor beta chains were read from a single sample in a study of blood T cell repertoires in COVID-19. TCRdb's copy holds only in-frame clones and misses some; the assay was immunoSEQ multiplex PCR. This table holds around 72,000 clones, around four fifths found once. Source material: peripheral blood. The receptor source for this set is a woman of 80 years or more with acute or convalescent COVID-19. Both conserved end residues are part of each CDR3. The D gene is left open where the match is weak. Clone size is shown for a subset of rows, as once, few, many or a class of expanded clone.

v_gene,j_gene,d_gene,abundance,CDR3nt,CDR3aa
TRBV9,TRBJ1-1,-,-,TGTGCCAGCAGCGTAAACCCTCAGGTTGGGCCGGACACTGAAGCTTTCTTT,CASSVNPQVGPDTEAFF
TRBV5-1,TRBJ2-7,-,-,TGCGCCAGCAGCTTGGAGGGAGAGCTCTACGAGCAGTACTTC,CASSLEGELYEQYF
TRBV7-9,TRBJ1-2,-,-,TGTGCCAGCAGCTTAGCGGGGACTCTTTATGGCTACACCTTC,CASSLAGTLYGYTF
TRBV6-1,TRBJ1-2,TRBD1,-,TGTGCCAGCAGTGAACGGGGACAGGGCACCTACGGCTACACCTTC,CASSERGQGTYGYTF
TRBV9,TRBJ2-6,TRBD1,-,TGTGCCAGCAGCCCCCACACAGGGGTCTCCTCTGGGGCCAACGTCCTGACTTTC,CASSPHTGVSSGANVLTF
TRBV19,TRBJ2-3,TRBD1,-,TGTGCCAGTAGTTCTCCACCGGGACAGTCTCCAGATACGCAGTATTTT,CASSSPPGQSPDTQYF
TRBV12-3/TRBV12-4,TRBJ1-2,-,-,TGTGCCAGCAGTTTAGGGACAAGCTATGGCTACACCTTC,CASSLGTSYGYTF
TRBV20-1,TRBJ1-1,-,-,TGCAGTGCTAGAGTAAAATCTGAAGCTTTCTTT,CSARVKSEAFF
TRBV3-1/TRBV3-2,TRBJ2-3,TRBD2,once,TGTGCCAGCACTCGGACTAGCGGGGGGGCCAGCACAGATACGCAGTATTTT,CASTRTSGGASTDTQYF
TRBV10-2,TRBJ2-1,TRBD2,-,TGCGCCAGCAGTAGGGGAGGGGCCGGCTCCTACAATGAGCAGTTCTTC,CASSRGGAGSYNEQFF
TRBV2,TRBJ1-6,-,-,TGTGCCAGCAGTGAAGCGACACGGAAAAATTCACCCCTCCACTTT,CASSEATRKNSPLHF